This TCR beta chain was captured by sequencing in a study of tumor-infiltrating lymphocytes in primary liver carcinoma (dated by TCRdb to 2016 to 2017). Background for the entire study: Surgical resection was performed in China between late 2015 and early 2016 on about 5 patients with histopathologically diagnosed primary liver carcinoma. Hepatocellular carcinoma (four) or combined HCC and intrahepatic cholangiocarcinoma (one) was present in the five patients, who were three men and two women aged 30 to 69 years. Across five regions of each liver tumor, along with adjacent normal tissue and blood, the study brought together TCRbeta repertoire sequencing, expression microarrays and whole-exome sequencing. A total of roughly 35 specimens from 5 patients, comprising some 25 tumor regions, 5 adjacent noncancerous liver tissues and 5 peripheral blood samples, were covered by TCRbeta repertoire sequencing. Repertoires from technical replicates were highly reproducible, with mean shared-clone rates approximately 0.92 and correlation coefficients above 0.95. The tumors of the five patients were staged as T1-T3 N0M0, with maximum diameters ranging from roughly 4.2 to 10 cm. Each sample produced about 3.65 to 8 million productive TCRbeta reads, and read depth showed no significant difference between tissue types. The full study reports these points: Only a few patients were included in the study, and the authors note that the findings should be validated in a larger study. Compared with blood, tumors had a significantly larger share of the repertoire taken up by the top 250 clones (p = 0.039). Because only the TCR beta chain was sequenced and unpaired alpha chains were not captured, true repertoire diversity is likely underestimated. Comparison of CD4+ and CD8+ T cell repertoires was precluded by the use of bulk unsorted samples. Pairs of tumor regions showed greater repertoire overlap (mean approximately 35%) than tumor-adjacent pairs (roughly 17%) or tumor-blood pairs (approximately 15%), which is consistent with antigen-driven expansion.

With respect to this clonotype: Its antigen is currently not known. Base quality data are lacking; no much larger clone is found one base away.

Blood RNA was extracted from unsorted whole blood using TRIzol reagent, and germline DNA was obtained with the DNeasy Blood & Tissue kit. Patients had chronic HBV infection and were treatment-naive at sampling. Before surgery, roughly 3.7 milliliters of peripheral blood were collected into K2EDTA tubes. Starting from 500 to 600 ng total RNA, TCRbeta-specific cDNA was produced by reverse transcription with a constant-region primer and ProtoScript II reverse transcriptase. Construction of the TCRbeta libraries relied on three nested rounds of multiplex PCR, following a slightly modified ARM-PCR procedure. Each of the first two PCR rounds ran for about 10 cycles and used multiplex TRBV1-TRBV30 forward primers together with a Cbeta reverse primer. Sample barcodes and Illumina adapters were attached in a final 25-cycle PCR using Deep VentR polymerase. Before sequencing, amplicons of 200-500 bp were gel-purified using a QIAquick gel extraction kit. An Illumina HiSeq 2500 was used to sequence the TCRbeta amplicons with 250-bp paired-end reads. The source study handled its data this way. Trimmomatic v0.33 was used to quality-trim the reads, and FLASH v1.2.11 was used to merge paired reads so that full CDR3 sequences could be recovered. V, D and J germline segments were assigned to the rearranged TCRbeta sequences using MiGEC v1.2.1b. Clonotype statistics, along with Shannon-Wiener diversity indices, were calculated using VDJtools v1.0.0. Except for diversity analysis, only the 250 most abundant clonotypes of each sample were used in subsequent analyses to reduce sampling bias. TCRdb ran its own pipeline on the public reads, namely fastp trimming at Q25 and MiXCR clone calling, and kept in-frame beta chains. Each CDR3 protein appears once, grouped with its most common genes and DNA. TCRdb, not the original authors, processed these V and J calls. This sample comprises 300,000 to 350,000 distinct CDR3 sequences, 65% of them detected only once. 5% to 6.5% of the sample is taken by the ten largest.

The germline V gene provides CDR1 ENHRY and CDR2 SYGVKD. V and J are truncated by 2 bases and 6 bases respectively, leaving an intervening sequence of 8 bases. From the cysteine through the phenylalanine, the CDR3 covers 13 amino acids. CDR3 DNA only is kept here, 39 bases in frame from base 1. The TCR was taken from a man aged 35 to 55 with primary liver carcinoma and hepatitis B virus infection. Specimen: peripheral blood. The chain couples TRBV10-3 to TRBJ2-1; the D segment could be TRBD1, given 6 matching bases. The sequenced DNA is TGTGCCATCAGTGAGACAGGGTCCAATGAGCAGTTCTTC. Its protein product is CAISETGSNEQFF.